This T cell receptor beta chain was profiled in a study of identifying expanded T cells in peripheral blood. Germline CDR1 reads SQVTM; CDR2 reads ANQGSEA. The J segment lost 0 bases and the V segment lost 4 bases, leaving 4 bases of the junction unmatched. The CDR3 loop spans 14 amino acids. Turning to this clone: Its antigen remains unidentified.

TCRdb's table, derived via immunoSEQ multiplex PCR, lists solely in-frame clones and lacks some. The table shows 60,000 to 80,000 clones, with 75% to 90% occurring only once. General observations from the study: Clone count variance between approximately two-week samples rose with total template count.

The clonotype was recovered from a person aged 18 to 75 in good health. The chain uses TRBV29-1 and TRBJ2-7; TRBD1 aligns across 9 bases. Sequences were obtained from blood. The CDR3, as DNA: TGCAGCGTTGTGGACAGGGGCCTCTCCTACGAGCAGTACTTC. This sequence encodes CSVVDRGLSYEQYF.